These 27 T cell receptor beta chains were all obtained from the same sample, sequenced in a study of T cells in Graves' hyperthyroidism and ophthalmopathy. Template material for amplifying TCR beta CDR3 regions consisted of RNA transcripts. The HTBI primer set served for first-round RT-PCR of the TCR CDR3. TCRdb reanalysed the multiplex PCR reads using MiXCR and keeps one entry per CDR3 protein. The table lists around 240,000 distinct CDR3 sequences, 16% of them singletons. Material: blood. The receptors derive from a woman aged 18-35 years with Graves' ophthalmopathy.

In this sample, this clonotype turned up many times. CDR3 residues: CSVDHYGQSRAIEQFF. The DNA of the CDR3 is TGCAGCGTTGACCACTATGGACAGTCAAGGGCCATTGAGCAGTTCTTC. The rearrangement links TRBV29-1 to TRBJ2-1; TRBD1 might be the D (6 bases). This CDR3 contains 16 residues. From germline, CDR1 is SQVTM and CDR2 ANQGSEA. With 3 bases removed from V and 9 bases from J, the gap between germline ends came to 24 bases.

In its sample, this clonotype was seen many times. V and J are TRBV3-1 and TRBJ1-1; D possibly corresponds to TRBD1 (5 bases). There are 14 residues in the CDR3. The germline CDR1 and CDR2 sequences are LGHDT and YNNKEL (reference sequence). Trimming cost V 3 bases and J 5 bases, with 13 bases left between them. Here the CDR3 DNA reads TGTGCCAGCAGCCAGGGGGACGGGAGGACTGAAGCTTTCTTT. It codes for CASSQGDGRTEAFF.

This clonotype was picked up many times. Mismatch with germline at one junction end may stem from a read error. The CDR3 loop is CNAASRLGNQETQYF. The CDR3 region has the DNA TGCAATGCTGCCTCGCGGTTGGGGAACCAAGAGACCCAGTACTTC. This rearrangement joins TRBV20-1 to TRBJ2-5; no clear D. Per germline, CDR1 DFQATT and CDR2 SNEGSKA (reference sequence). This CDR3 region has 15 residues.

This clonotype was observed at least ten times. The chain couples TRBV5-8 to TRBJ2-1; possibly TRBD2 for D (5 bases). Germline-derived CDR1 and CDR2 are SGHTS and YDEGEE. This CDR3 spans 12 amino acids. V was clipped by 4 bases and J by 9 bases, with 11 bases between them. CDR3 nucleotide sequence: TGTGCCAGCAGCCACGCCGGACTTGAGCAGTTCTTC. Translating gives CASSHAGLEQFF.

This clonotype was recorded at least ten times. The V gene is TRBV27, the J gene TRBJ2-2; D gene unclear. The germline gives CDR1 MNHEY, CDR2 SMNVEV (reference sequence). This CDR3 is 13 amino acids long. The V gene lost 2 bases and the J gene lost 8 bases, with 9 bases spanning the gap. The CDR3 region is CASSLKGWGELFF. For the CDR3, the DNA is TGTGCCAGCAGTTTAAAAGGGTGGGGGGAGCTGTTTTTT.

The sample holds many counts of this clonotype. The chain recombines TRBV28 with TRBJ2-7, with D possibly TRBD2 on 5 matching bases. The CDR3 consists of 15 residues. The germline V gene encodes CDR1 MDHEN and CDR2 SYDVKM. Trimming removed 1 base from V and 2 bases from J, with 12 bases in between. CDR3 loop: CASSLLLWETYEQYF. CDR3 bases: TGTGCCAGCAGTTTATTACTTTGGGAGACCTACGAGCAGTACTTC.

This clonotype was seen ten or more times. This sequence joins TRBV7-9 and TRBJ2-6; 8 positions match TRBD1. This CDR3 is 18 amino acids long. Germline V gives CDR1 SEHNR, CDR2 FQNEAQ (reference sequence). V lost 3 bases, J lost 2 bases, and 9 bases stayed unmatched. In DNA, the CDR3 is TGTGCCAGCAGCTTTTTGGTGACAGGGGAGACTGGGGCCAACGTCCTGACTTTC. Its protein is CASSFLVTGETGANVLTF.

This clonotype was seen repeatedly, ten times or more. The chain is built from TRBV30 and TRBJ2-2; unclear D gene. The CDR3 runs to 12 residues. Trimming removed 0 bases from V and 8 bases from J, with 7 bases in between. In germline, CDR1 is GTSNPN, CDR2 SVGIG (reference sequence). DNA of the CDR3: TGTGCCTGGAGTGTAGAGGTTGGGGAGCTGTTTTTT. Translated: CAWSVEVGELFF.

As regards this clonotype: A much larger clone is a single base away; this may be a read error. The V gene is TRBV9, the J gene TRBJ2-7, with a possible D match to TRBD2 (5 bases). Germline V gives CDR1 SGDLS, CDR2 YYNGEE. There are 15 residues in the CDR3. In nucleotides, the CDR3 is TGTGCCGGCAGCGTAGCGACCGGAGCATATTACGAGCAGTACTTC. As protein: CAGSVATGAYYEQYF.

This clonotype was seen at least ten times. This rearrangement joins TRBV13 to TRBJ1-3; D not certain. Germline-derived CDR1 and CDR2 are PRHDT and FYEKMQ (reference sequence). V was clipped by 2 bases and J by 0 bases, with 8 bases between them. The CDR3 sequence is 15 residues long. CDR3 in amino acids: CASSLPKASGNTIYF. Written as DNA, the CDR3 is TGTGCCAGCAGCTTACCGAAGGCCTCTGGAAACACCATATATTTT.

This clonotype was found many times. J is TRBJ1-3 and V is TRBV2; no clear D. V gave up 3 bases and J gave up 3 bases, with 9 bases separating them. Germline CDR1 and CDR2: SNHLY and FYNNEI. The CDR3 runs 14 residues. The CDR3 DNA follows: TGTGCCAGCAGTGAGGTTGGAAGTGGAAACACCATATATTTT. Protein: CASSEVGSGNTIYF.

This clonotype was seen at least ten times. The CDR3 sequence: CASSPPSGRYEQYF. CDR3 sequence (DNA): TGCGCCAGCAGCCCACCTAGCGGGAGATACGAGCAGTACTTC. V is TRBV5-1 and J is TRBJ2-7; 10 bases fit TRBD2. Germline assignment: CDR1 SGHRS and CDR2 YFSETQ. The CDR3 is made up of 14 amino acids. Unmatched junction bases numbered 5, after V lost 4 bases and J lost 4 bases.

The V call is TRBV5-6, the J call TRBJ2-5; the D call may be TRBD1 or TRBD2 (5 bases each). The V end was cut by 10 bases, the J end by 1 base, with 14 bases between. Germline CDR1 and CDR2: SGHDT and YYEEEE. This CDR3 contains 13 residues. The CDR3 is CAGTSGVQETQYF. CDR3 bases: TGTGCCGGGACGTCCGGAGTCCAAGAGACCCAGTACTTC.

This clonotype has at least ten counts. J is TRBJ1-5 and V is TRBV9; D is undetermined. The CDR3 has 14 amino acids. Trimming shortened V by 0 bases and J by 9 bases, and 13 bases separated the two germline ends. Germline CDR1 and CDR2: SGDLS and YYNGEE. CDR3 protein: CASSVDQWARPQHF. As DNA, the CDR3 is TGTGCCAGCAGCGTAGACCAGTGGGCGCGGCCCCAGCATTTT.

This clonotype was seen repeatedly, ten times or more. The gene calls are TRBV12-3 or TRBV12-4 and TRBJ2-5, with D perhaps matching TRBD2 (6 bases). This CDR3 comprises 13 residues. V lost 6 bases and J lost 5, with 13 bases in between. The CDR3 nucleotides are TGTGCCAGCAGGAAGGGAGGAGTGGAGACCCAGTACTTC. Translating it yields CASRKGGVETQYF.

This clonotype was seen many times. The rearrangement uses TRBV2 and TRBJ1-2; D remains ambiguous. The V and J ends lost 8 bases and 7 bases respectively, with 14 bases between them. The CDR3 has 12 residues. The V gene's germline CDR1 is SNHLY and CDR2 FYNNEI. The chain's CDR3 is CASRIRAGGYTF. The CDR3 bases are TGTGCCAGCCGGATAAGGGCGGGTGGCTACACCTTC.

This clonotype was counted ten times or more. The gene calls are TRBV18 and TRBJ2-5; D not resolved. The V end was cut by 0 bases, the J end by 3 bases, with 11 bases between. Looked up from germline, CDR1 is KGHSH and CDR2 is LQKENI. This CDR3 is built from 15 residues. CDR3 DNA: TGTGCCAGCTCACCACCGATAACAGCTAAAGAGACCCAGTACTTC. It is translated as CASSPPITAKETQYF.

This clonotype was seen more than once but under ten times. This chain joins TRBV24-1 and TRBJ2-3, with TRBD2 matching 9 bases. The CDR3 extends over 16 amino acids. The germline V gene has CDR1 KGHDR and CDR2 SFDVKD. J lost 5 bases, V lost 1 base, and 6 bases had no gene match. The CDR3, as DNA: TGTGCCACCAGTGATTTACCCGGGACTAGCCTAGATACGCAGTATTTT. Protein: CATSDLPGTSLDTQYF.

The table lists this clonotype with many counts. The chain recombines TRBV6-2 or TRBV6-3 with TRBJ2-5; D is uncertain. V was trimmed by 7 bases and J by 4 bases, leaving 13 bases between them. CDR3 length: 13 amino acids. Germline V CDR1 and CDR2: MNHEY, SVGEGT. The CDR3 is CASNRRTGETQYF. The DNA for the CDR3 is TGTGCCAGCAACCGGCGGACCGGAGAGACCCAGTACTTC.

This clonotype has a count of ten or more. The chain couples TRBV19 to TRBJ1-1; perhaps TRBD1 as D (6 bases). Trimming pared 3 bases from V and 3 bases from J, leaving 11 bases between. The CDR3 extends over 14 amino acids. Germline V lookup: CDR1 LNHDA, CDR2 SQIVND (reference sequence). CDR3 in amino acids: CASSILPGDTEAFF. The DNA for the CDR3 is TGTGCCAGTAGTATTCTCCCAGGGGACACTGAAGCTTTCTTT.

In this sample, this clonotype turned up many times. The gene calls are TRBV3-1 and TRBJ2-1; D may be TRBD2 (5 bases). The length of the CDR3 is 14 residues. The germline V gene encodes CDR1 LGHDT and CDR2 YNNKEL (reference sequence). Trimming pared 2 bases from V and 5 bases from J, leaving 10 bases between. For the CDR3, the DNA is TGTGCCAGCAGCCAACGGGGTTCCCACAATGAGCAGTTCTTC. As protein: CASSQRGSHNEQFF.

This clonotype was seen repeatedly, ten times or more. The chain combines TRBV5-8 with TRBJ2-7; possible D gene TRBD2, 6 bases. Trimming removed 4 bases at V and 9 bases at J, with 14 bases between. This CDR3 comprises 12 residues. Per the germline V gene, CDR1 is SGHTS and CDR2 is YDEGEE. The CDR3 region is CASSQEAGRQYF. Written as DNA, the CDR3 is TGTGCCAGCAGCCAGGAAGCCGGGAGGCAGTACTTC.

This clonotype was observed at least ten times. V usage is TRBV11-2 and J usage is TRBJ1-1, with D possibly matching TRBD1 (5 bases). V was clipped by 8 bases and J by 1 base, with 17 bases between them. The CDR3 loop spans 15 amino acids. Germline CDR1 and CDR2: SGHAT and FQNNGV. The CDR3, as DNA: TGTGCCAGCGCATACCGATGGGGGGGGAACACTGAAGCTTTCTTT. It codes for CASAYRWGGNTEAFF. The variable domain in full, completed from reference TRBV11-2 and TRBJ1-1, reads EAGVAQSPRYKIIEKRQSVAFWCNPISGHATLYWYQQILGQGPKLLIQFQNNGVVDDSQLPKDRFSAERLKGVDSTLKIQPAKLEDSAVYLCASAYRWGGNTEAFFGQGTRLTVV.

In its sample, this clonotype was seen many times. The chain employs TRBV9 and TRBJ2-1, with 14 bases that match TRBD2. J lost 1 base, V lost 3 bases, and 3 bases had no gene match. Germline CDR1 reads SGDLS; CDR2 reads YYNGEE. CDR3 length: 17 residues. The CDR3 DNA sequence: TGTGCCAGCAGCGCGACTAGCGGGGGGGGGTCCTACAATGAGCAGTTCTTC. This gives the protein CASSATSGGGSYNEQFF.

In nucleotides, the CDR3 is TGTGCCAGCAGTTCTCTCGGGACAGGGAGGGGATGGACCTACGAGCAGTACTTC. This sequence encodes CASSSLGTGRGWTYEQYF. This chain joins TRBV28 and TRBJ2-7; 9 nucleotides align to TRBD1. This CDR3 has 18 amino acids. The V gene end was trimmed by 4 bases and the J gene end by 2 bases; junction bases not matched to a gene: 15. CDR1 is MDHEN, CDR2 SYDVKM, per germline.

In its sample, this clonotype was seen many times. The chain recombines TRBV2 with TRBJ2-3, with a possible D match to TRBD2 (6 bases). V was pared by 6 bases and J by 6 bases, with 19 bases between. The CDR3 covers 15 residues. The V gene's germline CDR1 is SNHLY and CDR2 FYNNEI. CDR3 region: CASSSSSAAWDTQYF. The CDR3 DNA reads as TGTGCCAGCAGCAGTTCTAGCGCTGCGTGGGATACGCAGTATTTT. The full variable domain, with the rest looked up from reference TRBV2 and TRBJ2-3, is EPEVTQTPSHQVTQMGQEVILRCVPISNHLYFYWYRQILGQKVEFLVSFYNNEISEKSEIFDDQFSVERPDGSNFTLKIRSTKLEDSAMYFCASSSSSAAWDTQYFGPGTRLTVL.

This clonotype appeared many times. Here the CDR3 DNA reads TGTGCCAGCAGCCAATTATCAGGGGGCTCCTACGAGCAGTACTTC. Protein sequence: CASSQLSGGSYEQYF. V gene TRBV3-1 combines with J gene TRBJ2-7, with TRBD1 matching 7 bases. V lost 2 bases and J lost 0; bases outside the gene matches: 4. CDR1 and CDR2 from the germline V gene are LGHDT and YNNKEL (reference sequence). This CDR3 contains 15 residues.